A selection of T cell receptor beta chains follows, all from one sample in a study of long-term antiretroviral therapy in people with HIV. Sequencing used immunoSEQ multiplex PCR; TCRdb keeps in-frame clones, though not all of them. The sample records 20,000 to 30,000 clones, 85% to 90% being singletons. The source was unsorted PBMCs, collected around 5 years after starting antiretroviral therapy. All receptors come from a man between 40 and 49 years old with HIV. Each CDR3 is given with its conserved first and last residue. A D gene is named only where the DNA matches it firmly. Not all rows give a size; the values are once, few, many and, for expanded clones, a class.

- | - | TRBJ1-1 | TRBV7-9 | TGTGCCAGCAGCCAGCCGGGAACTGAAGCTTTCTTT | CASSQPGTEAFF
few | - | TRBJ2-7 | TRBV5-5 | TGTGCCAGCAGCTTGGAGAGGGCTACTAACTACGAGCAGTACTTC | CASSLERATNYEQYF
- | - | TRBJ1-5 | TRBV4-2 | TGTGCCAGCAGCCAAGGGGGGGCCTCAGATCAGCCCCAGCATTTT | CASSQGGASDQPQHF
- | - | TRBJ2-2 | TRBV5-4 | TGTGCCAGCAGCGGGGCCCCAGGTACCGGGGAGCTGTTTTTT | CASSGAPGTGELFF
- | - | TRBJ2-5 | TRBV7-7 | TGTGCTAGCCTCTATGGTGCGACAGTAAGAGAGACCCAGTACTTC | CASLYGATVRETQYF
- | TRBD2 | TRBJ2-7 | TRBV27 | TGTGCCAGCAGTACTAGCGGACTCCCCGACCCCTACGAGCAGTACTTC | CASSTSGLPDPYEQYF
- | - | TRBJ1-1 | TRBV14 | TGTGCCAGCAGCCAGCAGGGGACCTTTATTGAAGCTTTCTTT | CASSQQGTFIEAFF
once | TRBD1 | TRBJ2-1 | TRBV19 | TGTGCCAGTAGTGGGACAGGGATCCCCCTCAATGAGCAGTTCTTC | CASSGTGIPLNEQFF
- | TRBD2 | TRBJ2-3 | TRBV19 | TGTGCCAGTAGTTTACTAGCGGGCATGAGCACAGATACGCAGTATTTT | CASSLLAGMSTDTQYF
- | - | TRBJ2-5 | TRBV18 | TGTGCCAGCTCACCGTCGGGATTATACCAAGAGACCCAGTACTTC | CASSPSGLYQETQYF
- | - | TRBJ2-1 | TRBV20-1 | TGCAGTGCTTCCAGAAATGAGCAGTTCTTC | CSASRNEQFF
- | TRBD2 | TRBJ2-1 | TRBV14 | TGTGCCAGCAGCCCTGGGACTACCCAAAGATATACCCAATACAATGAGCAGTTCTTC | CASSPGTTQRYTQYNEQFF
once | - | TRBJ2-7 | TRBV19 | TGTGCCAGTAGTCGGCCCCCTTCCTACGAGCAGTACTTC | CASSRPPSYEQYF
- | - | TRBJ2-5 | TRBV5-4 | TGTGCCAGCAGGATATGGGGGGACCAAGAGACCCAGTACTTC | CASRIWGDQETQYF
- | - | TRBJ2-5 | TRBV30 | TGTGCCTGGAGTGTACGTCAGGCCGGGGAGACCCAGTACTTC | CAWSVRQAGETQYF
few | TRBD1 | TRBJ2-6 | TRBV7-7 | TGTGCCAGCAGCTTTCCGACAGGGGCGATCTCTGGGGCCAACGTCCTGACTTTC | CASSFPTGAISGANVLTF
- | - | TRBJ2-2 | TRBV6-5 | TGTGCCAGCAGTTACTGGGCTACCGCGAACACCGGGGAGCTGTTTTTT | CASSYWATANTGELFF
- | - | TRBJ2-1 | TRBV10-3 | TGTGCCATCAGAGACCCGGGACGGGTGGGGAATGAGCAGTTCTTC | CAIRDPGRVGNEQFF
- | TRBD1 | TRBJ1-4 | TRBV5-4 | TGTGCCAGCAGCTTTAGGGGACAGGGGAGTGAAAAACTGTTTTTT | CASSFRGQGSEKLFF
- | - | TRBJ2-7 | TRBV6-1 | TGTGCCAGCAGTGAATGGGCGGAGCAGTACTTC | CASSEWAEQYF
- | - | TRBJ1-2 | TRBV6-6 | TGTGCCAGCAGCTTAACAGGAGCTAACTATGGCTACACCTTC | CASSLTGANYGYTF
- | - | TRBJ1-1 | TRBV11-1 | TGTGCCAGCAGCTTAGTCAGGGGTCACACTGAAGCTTTCTTT | CASSLVRGHTEAFF
once | TRBD1 | TRBJ1-1 | TRBV4-1 | TGCGCCAGCAGCCAAGATCAGGGGGCGTACACTGAAGCTTTCTTT | CASSQDQGAYTEAFF
- | - | TRBJ1-1 | TRBV5-1 | TGCGCCAGCAGCTCCTCCGGGACAAGGGAGACTGAAGCTTTCTTT | CASSSSGTRETEAFF
- | - | TRBJ2-7 | TRBV6-1 | TGTGCCAGCAGTGAGGGGGGTCCCACCTACGAGCAGTACTTC | CASSEGGPTYEQYF
- | TRBD2 | TRBJ2-1 | TRBV12-5 | TGTGCTAGTGGGAGCGGGGGAGGGGGTTCCTACAATGAGCAGTTCTTC | CASGSGGGGSYNEQFF
once | - | TRBJ1-2 | TRBV2 | TGTGCCAGCAGCCAGGGGCCGCTGTCCTATGGCTACACCTTC | CASSQGPLSYGYTF
- | - | TRBJ1-1 | TRBV10-3 | TGTGCCACCTCGACACTTAAGGGGACTGAAGCTTTCTTT | CATSTLKGTEAFF
- | - | TRBJ1-4 | TRBV18 | TGTGCCAGCTCACCACCAGCAGGGAATGAAAAACTGTTTTTT | CASSPPAGNEKLFF
- | TRBD1 | TRBJ1-2 | TRBV7-3 | TGTGCCAGCAGTCTATTGACAGGGGGCCCAGAGGGCTACACCTTC | CASSLLTGGPEGYTF
- | TRBD1 | TRBJ2-3 | TRBV7-6 | TGTGCCAGCAGCTCGGACAGGGGACATACGCAGTATTTT | CASSSDRGHTQYF
- | - | TRBJ2-3 | TRBV27 | TGTGCCAGCAGTTTGGGCAGGGTTAGGACAGATACGCAGTATTTT | CASSLGRVRTDTQYF
once | - | TRBJ2-7 | TRBV28 | TGTGCCAGCAGCATGGGGGGAAATTACTACGAGCAGTACTTC | CASSMGGNYYEQYF
- | - | TRBJ2-7 | TRBV4-1 | TGCGCCAGCAGCCAAGTCCAGGGCTACGAGCAGTACTTC | CASSQVQGYEQYF
- | TRBD1 | TRBJ1-6 | TRBV7-9 | TGTGCCAGCACCTTTATCGCGGACAGGCGGGTTGTGGATTCACCCCTCCACTTT | CASTFIADRRVVDSPLHF
- | TRBD2 | TRBJ2-1 | TRBV7-9 | TGTGCCAGCAGCTTGTTAGCGGGGGGAATCGGTGAGCAGTTCTTC | CASSLLAGGIGEQFF
- | - | TRBJ2-7 | TRBV14 | TGTGCCAGCAGCCAAGATCGTAGGTACGAGCAGTACTTC | CASSQDRRYEQYF
once | TRBD2 | TRBJ2-2 | TRBV10-3 | TGTGCCTCCACGACTAGCCTAGACACCGGGGAGCTGTTTTTT | CASTTSLDTGELFF
- | - | TRBJ2-7 | TRBV4-3 | TGCGCCAGCAGCCAAGATCGAGGACAGCAGTACTTC | CASSQDRGQQYF
- | - | TRBJ2-7 | TRBV2 | TGTGCCAGCAGTGCGAGGACTATCCTCTACGAGCAGTACTTC | CASSARTILYEQYF
once | - | TRBJ2-5 | TRBV19 | TGTGCCAGTAGTATCGGACAGACACAGACCCAGTACTTC | CASSIGQTQTQYF
- | - | TRBJ2-3 | TRBV15 | TGTGCCACCAGCAGAGAGCCTGAACAGTATACGCAGTATTTT | CATSREPEQYTQYF
- | TRBD2 | TRBJ2-1 | TRBV9 | TGTGCCAGCAGCGCCGCCGGGACTAGCGGGAACAATGAGCAGTTCTTC | CASSAAGTSGNNEQFF
few | - | TRBJ2-3 | TRBV5-4 | TGTGCCAGCAGCTTGGATGGGGGTTGGACAGATACGCAGTATTTT | CASSLDGGWTDTQYF
- | TRBD2 | TRBJ2-7 | TRBV11-2 | TGTGCCAGCAGCCCCCTCGGGGGGACTAGCGGGTTTGACGAGCAGTACTTC | CASSPLGGTSGFDEQYF
- | - | TRBJ2-7 | TRBV14 | TGTGCCAGCAGCGGAAGCACAGGATTCTCCTACGAGCAGTACTTC | CASSGSTGFSYEQYF
- | - | TRBJ1-2 | TRBV4-1 | TGCGCCAGCAGCCAAGTGAAGAACTGGCAGTTTTATGGCTACACCTTC | CASSQVKNWQFYGYTF
- | - | TRBJ2-3 | TRBV7-9 | TGTGCCAGCACCCCCGGGTCCACTAGCACAGATACGCAGTATTTT | CASTPGSTSTDTQYF
- | - | TRBJ1-2 | TRBV21-1 | TGTGCCAGCAGCAAAGCACGAAGCCGGTATGGCTACACCTTC | CASSKARSRYGYTF
- | - | TRBJ2-3 | TRBV9 | TGTGCCAGCAGCGTCGGGCAAGTGAGTCCAGATACGCAGTATTTT | CASSVGQVSPDTQYF
- | TRBD1 | TRBJ1-5 | TRBV28 | TGTGCCAGCAGTTGGACAGGCAGCAATCAGCCCCAGCATTTT | CASSWTGSNQPQHF
- | TRBD1 | TRBJ2-1 | TRBV29-1 | TGCAGCGTAGGCGACAGACGATCCTTTACAGGGGCCTACAATGAGCAGTTCTTC | CSVGDRRSFTGAYNEQFF
- | TRBD1 | TRBJ1-4 | TRBV9 | TGTGCCAGCAGCGTGACTCAGGGGGGGACTAATGAAAAACTGTTTTTT | CASSVTQGGTNEKLFF
- | - | TRBJ1-2 | TRBV29-1 | TGCAGCGCCTCGACGGATGGCTACACCTTC | CSASTDGYTF
- | - | TRBJ2-7 | TRBV2 | TGTGCCAGCAGTGATATGGCAGCCTACGAGCAGTACTTC | CASSDMAAYEQYF
- | - | TRBJ1-1 | TRBV5-1 | TGCGCCAGCAGCTTGATGCCGACCACTGAAGCTTTCTTT | CASSLMPTTEAFF
- | TRBD1 | TRBJ2-7 | TRBV7-9 | TGTGCCAGCAGCTCCCCGGGACAGGTCTACGAGCAGTACTTC | CASSSPGQVYEQYF
- | - | TRBJ2-7 | TRBV5-4 | TGTGCCAGCAGTTTCCTCGAGGGGGGGCGTTACGAGCAGTACTTC | CASSFLEGGRYEQYF
few | - | TRBJ2-7 | TRBV7-6 | TGTGCCAGCAGCTTAATAGCGGCCTCCTACGAGCAGTACTTC | CASSLIAASYEQYF
- | TRBD2 | TRBJ2-1 | TRBV10-2 | TGCGCCACAACCGGACTAGCGCCCAATGAGCAGTTCTTC | CATTGLAPNEQFF